Listed below are T cell receptor beta chains from one sample, sequenced in a study of T and B cells in COVID-19 patients. One entry per CDR3 protein results from TCRdb running MiXCR on the multiplex PCR reads. The sample shows roughly 3,800 distinct CDR3 sequences, about 26% of them seen only once. Input material: blood. These TCRs come from a human donor with active COVID-19. The donor label of this sample is uncertain. The CDR3 runs from the conserved cysteine through the conserved F or W. D genes are given only for firm matches. Some rows mark clone size as missing; the rest say once, few, many or name a class of expanded clone.

abundance	v_gene	j_gene	d_gene	CDR3aa	CDR3nt
.	TRBV20-1	TRBJ1-1	TRBD1	CSARTGKYTEAFF	TGCAGTGCTCGGACAGGGAAGTACACTGAAGCTTTCTTT
.	TRBV6-5	TRBJ2-7	.	CASSYNAGSSYEQYF	TGTGCCAGCAGTTACAACGCGGGAAGCTCCTACGAGCAGTACTTC
.	TRBV19	TRBJ1-2	TRBD1	CASSISGGQGYTF	TGTGCCAGTAGTATCTCCGGGGGACAGGGCTACACCTTC
.	TRBV6-5	TRBJ2-1	TRBD1	CASSFRQGGGNEQFF	TGTGCCAGCAGTTTCCGACAGGGGGGTGGGAATGAGCAGTTCTTC
.	TRBV20-1	TRBJ1-3	TRBD1	CSARDGWAGGSGNTIYF	TGCAGTGCTAGAGATGGGTGGGCAGGGGGATCTGGAAACACCATATATTTT
.	TRBV10-3	TRBJ2-1	TRBD2	CAISGPSGGFDEQFF	TGTGCCATCAGTGGCCCTAGCGGGGGTTTCGATGAGCAGTTCTTC
.	TRBV12-3/TRBV12-4	TRBJ2-7	.	CASSLGYEQYF	TGTGCCAGCAGTTTAGGGTACGAGCAGTACTTC
medium-sized	TRBV19	TRBJ2-7	TRBD1	CASSGTGHEQYF	TGTGCCAGTAGTGGGACAGGCCACGAGCAGTACTTC
.	TRBV20-1	TRBJ2-7	.	CSARDPSRHSRVYEQYF	TGCAGTGCTAGAGACCCCTCCCGACACTCCCGAGTCTACGAGCAGTACTTC
.	TRBV29-1	TRBJ1-2	TRBD1	CSVVMGQIYGYTF	TGCAGCGTTGTAATGGGACAGATCTATGGCTACACCTTC
.	TRBV12-3/TRBV12-4	TRBJ2-7	TRBD1	CASSFSGGQSYEQYF	TGTGCCAGCAGTTTCAGTGGGGGACAGAGCTACGAGCAGTACTTC
.	TRBV27	TRBJ1-2	TRBD1	CASSGRGRGYGYTF	TGTGCCAGCAGCGGTAGGGGGCGCGGCTATGGCTACACCTTC
medium-sized	TRBV12-3/TRBV12-4	TRBJ2-5	TRBD2	CASSPGGGQETQYF	TGTGCCAGCAGTCCCGGGGGGGGCCAAGAGACCCAGTACTTC
once	TRBV7-9	TRBJ2-7	TRBD1	CASSLGQGMAEQYF	TGTGCCAGCAGCTTGGGACAGGGGATGGCCGAGCAGTACTTC
medium-sized	TRBV12-3/TRBV12-4	TRBJ1-5	.	CASSLAGNQPQHF	TGTGCCAGCAGTTTAGCAGGAAATCAGCCCCAGCATTTT
few	TRBV5-4	TRBJ1-3	.	CASSPEPHSGNTIYF	TGTGCCAGCAGCCCCGAACCTCACTCTGGAAACACCATATATTTT
medium-sized	TRBV12-3/TRBV12-4	TRBJ2-7	TRBD1	CASSPGQSYEQYF	TGTGCCAGCAGCCCGGGACAGAGCTACGAGCAGTACTTC
medium-sized	TRBV6-6	TRBJ2-5	.	CASTNGGLGAQYF	TGTGCCAGCACCAATGGGGGACTTGGGGCCCAGTACTTC
.	TRBV6-5	TRBJ1-1	.	CASSPMLGHTEAFF	TGTGCCAGCAGCCCCATGTTGGGGCACACTGAAGCTTTCTTT
few	TRBV4-3	TRBJ2-5	.	CASSQMQGETQYF	TGTGCCAGCAGCCAGATGCAGGGAGAGACCCAGTACTTC
.	TRBV7-2	TRBJ1-2	TRBD1	CASSLTGVGYTF	TGTGCCAGCAGCTTAACAGGGGTCGGCTACACCTTC
few	TRBV6-5	TRBJ1-1	.	CASSATGNTEAFF	TGTGCCAGCAGTGCCACCGGGAACACTGAAGCTTTCTTT
medium-sized	TRBV27	TRBJ2-6	.	CASRMGGANVLTF	TGTGCCAGCAGGATGGGAGGGGCCAACGTCCTGACTTTC
.	TRBV5-7	TRBJ1-6	.	CAPHSGLQGCPLHF	TGTGCCCCCCATAGCGGCCTACAGGGTTGTCCCCTCCACTTT
medium-sized	TRBV5-4	TRBJ2-7	.	CASSSGGTYEQYF	TGTGCCAGCAGCTCCGGGGGCACCTACGAGCAGTACTTC
.	TRBV7-6	TRBJ2-3	.	CASSPLSGDTDTQYF	TGTGCCAGCAGCCCATTGTCGGGTGACACAGATACGCAGTATTTT
few	TRBV4-3	TRBJ1-5	.	CASSQKHHGGQPQHF	TGCGCCAGCAGCCAAAAACATCACGGGGGGCAGCCCCAGCATTTT
few	TRBV20-1	TRBJ2-3	.	CSARDLTAGPRADTQYF	TGCAGTGCTAGAGATCTGACGGCGGGGCCCCGGGCAGATACGCAGTATTTT
few	TRBV7-9	TRBJ1-6	.	CASTDRTTSPLHF	TGTGCCAGCACCGACAGGACTACTTCACCCCTCCACTTT
.	TRBV4-2	TRBJ2-3	.	CASSQGQVGLGDTQYF	TGTGCCAGCAGCCAAGGTCAGGTGGGGTTGGGAGATACGCAGTATTTT
medium-sized	TRBV5-4	TRBJ2-1	.	CASSLGYEQFF	TGTGCCAGCAGCTTAGGTTATGAGCAGTTCTTC
medium-sized	TRBV6-5	TRBJ2-2	TRBD1	CASRPDRGLRELFF	TGTGCCAGCAGGCCGGACAGGGGGCTTAGGGAGCTGTTTTTT
large	TRBV29-1	TRBJ2-6	.	CSVRAPSGANVLTF	TGCAGCGTTCGGGCTCCCTCTGGGGCCAACGTCCTGACTTTC
medium-sized	TRBV29-1	TRBJ1-2	TRBD1	CSVEHRGPDGYTF	TGCAGCGTTGAGCATAGGGGGCCCGATGGCTACACCTTC
.	TRBV19	TRBJ2-7	.	CASTQGREQYF	TGTGCCAGTACCCAGGGACGAGAGCAGTACTTC
.	TRBV6-5	TRBJ2-5	TRBD2	CATKGPAEGTSGGGASRTQYF	TGTGCCACTAAAGGGCCTGCAGAAGGGACTAGCGGGGGGGGGGCCTCAAGGACCCAGTACTTC
.	TRBV5-4	TRBJ1-1	.	CASRSIMSQRNTEAFF	TGTGCCAGCCGCTCTATTATGAGCCAGAGGAACACTGAAGCTTTCTTT
.	TRBV13	TRBJ2-5	TRBD2	CASSMGRAGETQYF	TGTGCCAGCAGCATGGGGAGGGCCGGGGAGACCCAGTACTTC
medium-sized	TRBV5-6	TRBJ1-3	.	CASSLAPSSGNTIYF	TGTGCCAGCAGCTTGGCCCCCAGCTCTGGAAACACCATATATTTT
.	TRBV18	TRBJ1-4	TRBD1	CASSPSGTGLEKLFF	TGTGCCAGCTCACCCTCCGGGACAGGGCTTGAAAAACTGTTTTTT
medium-sized	TRBV5-4	TRBJ2-3	TRBD1	CASMPGQGTDTQYF	TGTGCCAGCATGCCGGGACAGGGGACAGATACGCAGTATTTT
medium-sized	TRBV18	TRBJ2-2	.	CASSMDSTGELFF	TGTGCCAGCTCAATGGACAGCACCGGGGAGCTGTTTTTT